This T cell receptor beta chain was captured by sequencing in a study of cytomegalovirus exposure and HLA in healthy donors. Study-wide points: The study designated over 150 TCR beta chains cytomegalovirus-associated. A classifier reportedly called cytomegalovirus status with high sensitivity and specificity.

Measured with immunoSEQ multiplex PCR; TCRdb has only the in-frame clones, and not every one. The repertoire includes some 150,000 clones, around 89% of them detected once, and around 3% sits in the top ten. There are 15 residues in the CDR3. Germline assignment: CDR1 KGHSH and CDR2 LQKENI. V dropped 3 bases and J dropped 4 bases, with 14 bases sitting between them. In regard to this clone: Its antigen is as yet unknown.

The genes are TRBV18 and TRBJ2-3; a possible D gene is TRBD2 (6 bases). Source material: PBMCs. The receptor was isolated from a man younger than 30 in good health and CMV-seronegative. CDR3 amino acids: CASSPPGVAADTQYF. DNA of the CDR3: TGTGCCAGCTCACCCCCCGGGGTAGCGGCAGATACGCAGTATTTT.